The 5 T cell receptor beta chains given below trace back to one sample, sequenced in a study of a mutant IDH1 vaccine in newly diagnosed glioma. Which antigens these TCRs recognize remains unknown. TCRdb's copy holds only in-frame clones and misses some; the assay was immunoSEQ multiplex PCR. Here the sample spans about 32,000 clones, approximately 78% being singletons. As for time point: week 35, safety follow-up. All doses held 300 ug of mutant IDH1 20-mer peptide, with topical imiquimod. Here the sequenced sample was PBMCs, taken from a glioma patient whose treatment included an IDH1 peptide vaccine. These receptors all stem from a woman under 30 with glioma.

The V gene is TRBV23-1, the J gene TRBJ1-1; D remains unclear. TRBV23-1 carries the ORF label, with uncertain function. V was cut by 1 base and J by 7 bases, with 19 bases left in between. CDR3 length: 16 residues. CDR3 sequence reads: CASSQFSLDRGREAFF. The CDR3 coding sequence is TGCGCCAGCAGTCAATTCTCCTTGGACCGCGGTCGTGAAGCTTTCTTT.

CDR3: CASSFAAGQPYEQYF. DNA for the CDR3: TGTGCCAGCAGCTTTGCAGCGGGACAACCCTACGAGCAGTACTTC. The rearrangement joins TRBV11-3 to TRBJ2-7; weak D call: TRBD2 (7 bases). Germline loops: CDR1 SGHNT, CDR2 YENEEA. Trimming took off 3 bases at V and 2 bases at J, with 14 bases between the two ends. The CDR3 has 15 amino acids. The full variable domain, in which reference TRBV11-3 and TRBJ2-7 provide the parts outside the CDR3, is EAGVVQSPRYKIIEKKQPVAFWCNPISGHNTLYWYLQNLGQGPELLIRYENEEAVDDSQLPKDRFSAERLKGVDSTLKIQPAELGDSAVYLCASSFAAGQPYEQYFGPGTRLTVT.

This clone was counted a few times. The chain couples TRBV5-6 to TRBJ1-5; D perhaps matches TRBD1 (5 bases). The CDR3 loop spans 14 amino acids. V was pared by 3 bases and J by 1 base, with 8 bases between. Germline CDR1 SGHDT, CDR2 YYEEEE. The CDR3 is CASSWGMSNQPQHF. The DNA of the CDR3 is TGTGCCAGCAGCTGGGGGATGAGCAATCAGCCCCAGCATTTT.

The gene calls are TRBV9 and TRBJ2-7; D not certain. The germline V and J ends were trimmed by 0 bases and 1 base, with 8 bases remaining between them. This CDR3 spans 14 amino acids. The V gene's germline CDR1 is SGDLS and CDR2 YYNGEE. CDR3 sequence (DNA): TGTGCCAGCAGCGTAGATCTTGGATCCTACGAGCAGTACTTC. This sequence encodes CASSVDLGSYEQYF.

This sequence joins TRBV27 and TRBJ1-2; D may be TRBD1 (6 bases). With 8 bases removed from V and 7 bases from J, the gap between germline ends came to 17 bases. The CDR3 loop spans 13 amino acids. CDR1 and CDR2 from the germline V gene are MNHEY and SMNVEV (reference sequence). This CDR3 reads CASGEVGAGGYTF. The CDR3 nucleotides are TGTGCCAGCGGGGAGGTGGGGGCGGGTGGCTACACCTTC.